This is a list of T cell receptor beta chains from one sample in a study of control samples from healthy donors and cancer patients. TCRdb's table, derived via immunoSEQ multiplex PCR, lists solely in-frame clones and lacks some. The sample holds 55,000 to 85,000 clones, 87% seen once. Material for sequencing was PBMCs. Receptors were obtained from a woman between 50 and 59 years old with head and neck cancer. Both conserved end residues are part of each CDR3.

V: TRBV11-1; CDR3: CASSPQGITGELFF
V: TRBV5-1; CDR3: CASSHSGRASTDTQYF
V: TRBV27; CDR3: CASMRGTEAFF
V: TRBV20-1; CDR3: CSASPSGGAWETQYF
V: TRBV19; CDR3: CASKAPPSARPSGNTIYF
V: TRBV28; CDR3: CASGGQGLGTGELFF
V: TRBV5-6; CDR3: CASSLGGGIYGYTF
V: TRBV6-1; CDR3: CASSDYWTGNYGYTF
V: TRBV5-1; CDR3: CASSLTIRGDRANEAFF
V: TRBV19; CDR3: CASSMRDLNQPQHF
V: TRBV28; CDR3: CASSHHNSYGYTF
V: TRBV5-1; CDR3: CASGTGGYLNTEAFF
V: TRBV15; CDR3: CATSRELKVSGNTIYF
V: TRBV6-5; CDR3: CASSSGANVLTF
V: TRBV11-3; CDR3: CASSLQGGEAFF
V: TRBV18; CDR3: CASSPGQGGNQPQHF
V: TRBV2; CDR3: CASSPRGHPGNTIYF
V: TRBV2; CDR3: CASSDRGYNEQFF
V: TRBV4-3; CDR3: CASSQDIGRTVNYGYTF
V: TRBV7-9; CDR3: CASSLDRVSGNTIYF
V: TRBV27; CDR3: CASSLYRDYGYTF
V: TRBV7-9; CDR3: CASSPTSPGHTEAFF
V: TRBV19; CDR3: CASSARREGGQDYNEQFF
V: TRBV18; CDR3: CASSPSSMRNSPLHF